This is a list of T cell receptor beta chains from one sample in a study of yellow fever vaccine responses in identical twins. Each CDR3 protein is one row after TCRdb ran MiXCR on the RT-PCR reads. The profile shows about 4,700 distinct CDR3 sequences, about nine tenths of them singletons. The sample here was T cells from blood (PBMCs), unsorted or a sorted subset (not recorded which), taken before or after yellow fever vaccination (not recorded which). The receptor set was obtained from a woman under 30 who received the yellow fever vaccine. Both conserved end residues are part of each CDR3. The order of the fields is J gene, clone size, V gene, CDR3 protein. Not all rows give a size; the values are once, few, many and, for expanded clones, a class.

J: TRBJ2-1
size: .
V: TRBV29-1
CDR3: CSVTVGNEQFF

J: TRBJ1-5
size: .
V: TRBV23-1
CDR3: CASSHTIKDRYNQPQHF

J: TRBJ2-5
size: .
V: TRBV5-1
CDR3: CASSLLWGQVQETQYF

J: TRBJ2-5
size: .
V: TRBV11-1
CDR3: CASSSGIQETQYF

J: TRBJ1-2
size: .
V: TRBV12-3/TRBV12-4
CDR3: CASTLTGLGYTF

J: TRBJ1-2
size: .
V: TRBV7-3
CDR3: CASSLTSTNYGYTF

J: TRBJ2-2
size: .
V: TRBV4-2
CDR3: CASSQQTSGTKNTGELFF

J: TRBJ2-7
size: .
V: TRBV29-1
CDR3: CSVRRDPSYEQYF

J: TRBJ2-5
size: .
V: TRBV5-1
CDR3: CASSSWGLQETQYF

J: TRBJ2-4
size: .
V: TRBV27
CDR3: CASSRKPGEGYIQYF

J: TRBJ2-7
size: .
V: TRBV20-1
CDR3: CSALRGGKASYEQYF

J: TRBJ2-7
size: .
V: TRBV10-3
CDR3: CAISIEGNEQYF

J: TRBJ2-2
size: .
V: TRBV29-1
CDR3: CSGLSASGQGLTGELFF

J: TRBJ2-5
size: .
V: TRBV2
CDR3: CASSESGSPQETQYF

J: TRBJ1-5
size: .
V: TRBV28
CDR3: CASRHDLSSNQPQHF

J: TRBJ1-6
size: .
V: TRBV30
CDR3: CACTPGRAGSPLHF

J: TRBJ2-1
size: .
V: TRBV4-2
CDR3: CASSQEGTSGGAYNEQFF

J: TRBJ2-1
size: .
V: TRBV5-1
CDR3: CASRYLLAAYNEQFF

J: TRBJ2-5
size: .
V: TRBV10-1
CDR3: CASSTGAQETQYF

J: TRBJ2-5
size: .
V: TRBV15
CDR3: CATSRGQAAKETQYF

J: TRBJ2-5
size: .
V: TRBV7-3
CDR3: CASSLTEETQYF

J: TRBJ2-5
size: .
V: TRBV11-1
CDR3: CASSPPRGVQETQYF

J: TRBJ2-7
size: .
V: TRBV6-2/TRBV6-3
CDR3: CASSYSFSGRAKEYEQYF

J: TRBJ1-4
size: .
V: TRBV10-1
CDR3: CASSLTGLAKGEKLFF

J: TRBJ2-3
size: .
V: TRBV11-1
CDR3: CASSSPVTPTDTQYF

J: TRBJ2-1
size: .
V: TRBV29-1
CDR3: CSVDKDNNEQFF

J: TRBJ2-1
size: .
V: TRBV4-1
CDR3: CVSSQTTSSSYNEQFF

J: TRBJ1-6
size: .
V: TRBV4-1
CDR3: CASSQARDSYNSPLHF

J: TRBJ1-5
size: .
V: TRBV7-2
CDR3: CASSLADSNQPQHF

J: TRBJ2-1
size: .
V: TRBV11-1
CDR3: CASSLGTSGRNEQFF

J: TRBJ2-1
size: .
V: TRBV5-5
CDR3: CASSLERTGGSYNEQFF

J: TRBJ2-3
size: .
V: TRBV2
CDR3: CASSETGFTDTQYF

J: TRBJ2-2
size: .
V: TRBV15
CDR3: CATSRDGAGELFF

J: TRBJ2-3
size: .
V: TRBV5-4
CDR3: CASSLALEATQYF

J: TRBJ2-1
size: .
V: TRBV5-4
CDR3: CASSGLPYNEQFF

J: TRBJ2-1
size: .
V: TRBV5-1
CDR3: CASSLGGNEQFF

J: TRBJ1-6
size: .
V: TRBV29-1
CDR3: CSVDPGLNSPLHF

J: TRBJ2-7
size: .
V: TRBV7-6
CDR3: CASSLADSYEQYF

J: TRBJ2-7
size: once
V: TRBV19
CDR3: CASSKWTAMYF

J: TRBJ1-2
size: few
V: TRBV24-1
CDR3: CATSDTRNYGYTF